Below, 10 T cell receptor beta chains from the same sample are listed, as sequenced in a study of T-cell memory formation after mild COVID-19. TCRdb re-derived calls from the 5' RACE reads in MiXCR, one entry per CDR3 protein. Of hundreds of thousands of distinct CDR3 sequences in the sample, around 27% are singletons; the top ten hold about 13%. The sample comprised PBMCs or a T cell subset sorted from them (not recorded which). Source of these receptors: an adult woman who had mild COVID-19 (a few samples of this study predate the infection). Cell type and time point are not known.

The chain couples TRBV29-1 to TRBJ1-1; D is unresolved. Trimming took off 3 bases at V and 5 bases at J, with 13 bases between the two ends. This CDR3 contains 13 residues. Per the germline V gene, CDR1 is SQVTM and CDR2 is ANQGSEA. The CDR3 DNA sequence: TGCAGCGTTGAGGAGTTCCTGGGAACTGAAGCTTTCTTT. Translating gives CSVEEFLGTEAFF.

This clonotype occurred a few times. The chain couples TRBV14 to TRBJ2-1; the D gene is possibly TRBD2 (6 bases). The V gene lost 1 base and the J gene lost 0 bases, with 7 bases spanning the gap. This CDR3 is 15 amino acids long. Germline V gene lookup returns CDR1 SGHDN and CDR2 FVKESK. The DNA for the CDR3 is TGTGCCAGCAGCCAAGTCGGGGGCTCCTACAATGAGCAGTTCTTC. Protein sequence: CASSQVGGSYNEQFF.

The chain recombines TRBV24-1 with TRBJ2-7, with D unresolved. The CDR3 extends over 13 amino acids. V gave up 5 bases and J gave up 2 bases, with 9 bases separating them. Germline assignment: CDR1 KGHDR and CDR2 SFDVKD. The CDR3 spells CATSASSTYEQYF. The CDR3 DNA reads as TGTGCCACCAGTGCGTCAAGTACCTACGAGCAGTACTTC.

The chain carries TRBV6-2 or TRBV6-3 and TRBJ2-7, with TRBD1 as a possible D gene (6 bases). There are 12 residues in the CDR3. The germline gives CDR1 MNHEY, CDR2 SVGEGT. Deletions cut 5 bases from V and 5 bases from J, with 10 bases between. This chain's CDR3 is CASSIQGDEQYF. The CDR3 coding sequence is TGTGCCAGCAGTATACAGGGCGACGAGCAGTACTTC.

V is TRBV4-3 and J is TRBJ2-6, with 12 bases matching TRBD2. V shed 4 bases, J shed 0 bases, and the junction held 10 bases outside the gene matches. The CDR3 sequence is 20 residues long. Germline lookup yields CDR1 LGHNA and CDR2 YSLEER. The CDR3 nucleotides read TGCGCCAGCAGCCCTCGGCTAGCGGGAGGGCAAGGCTCTGGGGCCAACGTCCTGACTTTC. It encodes CASSPRLAGGQGSGANVLTF.

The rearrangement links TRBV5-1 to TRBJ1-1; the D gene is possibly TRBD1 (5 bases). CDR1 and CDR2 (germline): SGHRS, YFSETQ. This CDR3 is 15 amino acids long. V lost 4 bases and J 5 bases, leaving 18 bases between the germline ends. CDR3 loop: CASSTLGQGRTEAFF. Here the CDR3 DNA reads TGCGCCAGCAGCACCCTGGGGCAGGGACGGACTGAAGCTTTCTTT.

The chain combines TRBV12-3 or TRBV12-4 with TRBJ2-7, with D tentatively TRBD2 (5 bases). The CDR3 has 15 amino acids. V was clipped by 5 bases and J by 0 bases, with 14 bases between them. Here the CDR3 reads CASSRDGVSSYEQYF. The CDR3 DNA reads TGTGCCAGCAGTCGGGATGGGGTGAGCTCCTACGAGCAGTACTTC.

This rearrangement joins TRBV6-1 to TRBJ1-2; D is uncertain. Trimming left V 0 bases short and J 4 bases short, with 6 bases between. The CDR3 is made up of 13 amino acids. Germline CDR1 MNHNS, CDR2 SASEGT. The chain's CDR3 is CASSEALLYGYTF. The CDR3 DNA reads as TGTGCCAGCAGTGAAGCGCTTCTCTATGGCTACACCTTC.

CDR3 residues: CASTRGESYEQYF. In DNA, the CDR3 is TGTGCCAGCACCAGAGGGGAGAGCTACGAGCAGTACTTC. This chain links TRBV7-9 with TRBJ2-7; D possibly matches TRBD1 or TRBD2 (5 bases each). V was clipped by 7 bases and J by 3 bases, with 13 bases between them. The CDR3 contains 13 residues. Germline values: CDR1 SEHNR, CDR2 FQNEAQ (reference sequence).

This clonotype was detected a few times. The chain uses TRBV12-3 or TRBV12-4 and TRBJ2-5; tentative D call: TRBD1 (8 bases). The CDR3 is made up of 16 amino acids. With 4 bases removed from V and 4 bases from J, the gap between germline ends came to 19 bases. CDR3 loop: CASSSGGTGARETQYF. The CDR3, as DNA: TGTGCCAGCAGTTCCGGGGGGACAGGAGCAAGAGAGACCCAGTACTTC.